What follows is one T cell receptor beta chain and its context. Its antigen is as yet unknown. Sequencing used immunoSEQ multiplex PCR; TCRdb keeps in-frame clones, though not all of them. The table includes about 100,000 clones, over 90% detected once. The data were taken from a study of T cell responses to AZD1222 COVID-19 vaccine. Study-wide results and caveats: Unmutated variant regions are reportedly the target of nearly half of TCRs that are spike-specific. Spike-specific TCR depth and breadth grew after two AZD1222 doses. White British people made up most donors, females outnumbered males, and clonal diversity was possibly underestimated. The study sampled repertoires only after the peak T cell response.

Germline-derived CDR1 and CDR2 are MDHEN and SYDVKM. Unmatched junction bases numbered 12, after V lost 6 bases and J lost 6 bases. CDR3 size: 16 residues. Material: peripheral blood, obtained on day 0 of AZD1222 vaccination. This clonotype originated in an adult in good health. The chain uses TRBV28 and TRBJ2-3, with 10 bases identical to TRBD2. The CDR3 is CASRSRLAGDRDTQYF. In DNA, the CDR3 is TGTGCCAGCAGGTCAAGGCTAGCGGGAGATCGGGATACGCAGTATTTT.